This TCR beta chain was identified in a study of shared clonotypes between healthy human individuals. General observations from the study: Despite large depth, rarefaction showed incomplete sorted-subset sequencing.

With V trimmed by 4 bases and J by 0 bases, 0 bases remained unmatched. Germline CDR1 WSHSY, CDR2 SAAADI. The CDR3 is 14 residues long. On this clone: Its target is not known.

Generated by immunoSEQ multiplex PCR, the TCRdb table keeps only in-frame clones and is missing some. In the table there are 2 million to 2.5 million clones, about 92% of which are singletons. Donors included only healthy HIV-negative adults lacking recent acute infections or vaccinations. This TCR derives from a man between 18 and 29 years old in good health. Some clones in this sample may be carry-over from other donors' samples. Sequenced input: naive CD4+ T cells from PBMCs. This sample's subset: CD45RA+ positively selected. The rearrangement links TRBV10-2 to TRBJ1-5; the match to TRBD1 covers 7 bases. The CDR3 DNA is TGCGCCAGCAGTGGGGACAGTAGCAATCAGCCCCAGCATTTT. This codes for CASSGDSSNQPQHF.